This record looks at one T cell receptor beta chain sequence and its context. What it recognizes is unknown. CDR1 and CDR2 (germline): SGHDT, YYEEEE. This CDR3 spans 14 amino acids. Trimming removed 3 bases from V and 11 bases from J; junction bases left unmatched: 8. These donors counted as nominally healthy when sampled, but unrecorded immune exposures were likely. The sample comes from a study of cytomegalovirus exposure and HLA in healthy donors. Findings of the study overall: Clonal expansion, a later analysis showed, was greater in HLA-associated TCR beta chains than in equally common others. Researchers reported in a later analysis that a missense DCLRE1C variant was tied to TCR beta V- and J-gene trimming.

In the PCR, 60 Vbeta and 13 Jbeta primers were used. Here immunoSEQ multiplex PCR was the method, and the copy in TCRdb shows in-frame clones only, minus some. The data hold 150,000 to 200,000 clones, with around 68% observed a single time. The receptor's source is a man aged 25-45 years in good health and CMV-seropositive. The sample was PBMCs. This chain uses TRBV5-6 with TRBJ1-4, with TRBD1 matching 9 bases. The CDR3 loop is CASSWGQGGFKLFF. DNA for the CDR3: TGTGCCAGCAGCTGGGGACAGGGAGGTTTTAAACTGTTTTTT.